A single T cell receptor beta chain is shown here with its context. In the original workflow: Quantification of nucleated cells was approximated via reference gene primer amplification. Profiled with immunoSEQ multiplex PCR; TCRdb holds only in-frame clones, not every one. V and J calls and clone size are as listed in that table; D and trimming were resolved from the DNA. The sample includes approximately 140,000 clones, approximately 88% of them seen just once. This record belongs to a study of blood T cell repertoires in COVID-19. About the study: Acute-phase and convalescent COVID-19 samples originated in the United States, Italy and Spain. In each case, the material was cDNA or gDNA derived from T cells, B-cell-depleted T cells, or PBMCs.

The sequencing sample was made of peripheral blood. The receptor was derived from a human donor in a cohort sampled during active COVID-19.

The CDR3 here is CASSWSSGANVLTF. The CDR3 DNA reads TGTGCCAGCAGCTGGAGCTCTGGGGCCAACGTCCTGACTTTC. V usage is TRBV28 and J usage is TRBJ2-6, with D unclear. The germline CDR1 and CDR2 sequences are MDHEN and SYDVKM. This CDR3 has 14 amino acids. V was cut by 6 bases and J by 0 bases, with 6 bases left in between.